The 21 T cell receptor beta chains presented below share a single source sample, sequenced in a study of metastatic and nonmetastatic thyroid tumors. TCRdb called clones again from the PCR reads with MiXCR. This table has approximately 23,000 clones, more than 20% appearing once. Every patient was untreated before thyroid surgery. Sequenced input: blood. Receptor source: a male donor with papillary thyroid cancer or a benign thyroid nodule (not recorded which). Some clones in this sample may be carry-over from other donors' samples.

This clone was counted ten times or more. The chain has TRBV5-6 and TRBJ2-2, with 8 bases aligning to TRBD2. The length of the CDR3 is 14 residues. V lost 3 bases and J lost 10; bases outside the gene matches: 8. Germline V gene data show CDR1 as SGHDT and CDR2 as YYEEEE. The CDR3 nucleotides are TGTGCCAGCAGCTCGGGACTAGGGCGGGTGGAGCTGTTTTTT. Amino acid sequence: CASSSGLGRVELFF.

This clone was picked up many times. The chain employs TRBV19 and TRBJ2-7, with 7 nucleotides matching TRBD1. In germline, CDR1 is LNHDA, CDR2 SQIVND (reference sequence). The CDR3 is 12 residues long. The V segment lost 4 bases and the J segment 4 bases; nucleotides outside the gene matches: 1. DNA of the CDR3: TGTGCCAGTAGTAGCAGGGGGTACGAGCAGTACTTC. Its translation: CASSSRGYEQYF.

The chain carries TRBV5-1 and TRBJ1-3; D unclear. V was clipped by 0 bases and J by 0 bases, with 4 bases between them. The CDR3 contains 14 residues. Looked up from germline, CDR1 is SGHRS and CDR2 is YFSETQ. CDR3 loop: CASSLAGSGNTIYF. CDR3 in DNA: TGCGCCAGCAGCTTGGCGGGCTCTGGAAACACCATATATTTT.

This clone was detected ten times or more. This CDR3 reads CASSFPGAGDTQYF. Written as DNA, the CDR3 is TGCGCCAGCAGCTTCCCAGGGGCTGGAGATACGCAGTATTTT. The chain couples TRBV5-1 to TRBJ2-3; possible D gene TRBD1, 6 bases. CDR1 is SGHRS and CDR2 is YFSETQ in the germline V gene. CDR3 size: 14 residues. The germline V and J ends were trimmed by 2 bases and 5 bases, with 12 bases remaining between them.

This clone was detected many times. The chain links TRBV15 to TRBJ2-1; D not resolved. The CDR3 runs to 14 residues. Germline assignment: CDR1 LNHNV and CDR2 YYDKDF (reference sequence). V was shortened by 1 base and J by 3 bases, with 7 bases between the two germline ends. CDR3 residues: CATSRGQDYNEQFF. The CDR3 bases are TGTGCCACCAGCAGAGGTCAGGACTACAATGAGCAGTTCTTC.

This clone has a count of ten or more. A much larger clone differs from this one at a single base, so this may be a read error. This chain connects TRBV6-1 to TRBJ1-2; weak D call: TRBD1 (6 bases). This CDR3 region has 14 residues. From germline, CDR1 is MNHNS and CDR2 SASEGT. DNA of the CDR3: TGTGCCAGCACCCCTCAGGGGATTAACTATGGCCACACCTTC. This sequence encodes CASTPQGINYGHTF.

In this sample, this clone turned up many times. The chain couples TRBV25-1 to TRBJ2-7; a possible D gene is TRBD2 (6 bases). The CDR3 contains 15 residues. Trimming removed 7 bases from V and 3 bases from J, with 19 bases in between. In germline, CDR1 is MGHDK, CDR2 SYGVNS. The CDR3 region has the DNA TGTGCCAGCAACTCGGCGGGGTTGGGTGACTACGAGCAGTACTTC. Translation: CASNSAGLGDYEQYF.

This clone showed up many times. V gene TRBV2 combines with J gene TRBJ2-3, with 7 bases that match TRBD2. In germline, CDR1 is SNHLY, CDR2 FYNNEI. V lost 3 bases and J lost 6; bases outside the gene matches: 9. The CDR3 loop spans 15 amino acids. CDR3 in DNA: TGTGCCAGCAGTGACGGCGGGAGCTCGGGGGATACGCAGTATTTT. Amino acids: CASSDGGSSGDTQYF.

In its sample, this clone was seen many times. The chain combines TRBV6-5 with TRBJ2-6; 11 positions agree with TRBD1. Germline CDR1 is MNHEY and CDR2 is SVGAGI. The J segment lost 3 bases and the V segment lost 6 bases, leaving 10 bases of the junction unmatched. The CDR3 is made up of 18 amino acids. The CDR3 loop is CASRPPGQGVFGANVLTF. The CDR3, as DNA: TGTGCCAGCAGACCCCCGGGACAGGGGGTCTTTGGGGCCAACGTCCTGACTTTC.

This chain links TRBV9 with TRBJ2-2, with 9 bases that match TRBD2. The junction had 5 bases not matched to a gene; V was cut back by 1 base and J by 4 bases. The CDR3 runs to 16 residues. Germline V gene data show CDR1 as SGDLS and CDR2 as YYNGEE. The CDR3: CASSVSRTSVTGELFF. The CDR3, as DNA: TGTGCCAGCAGCGTATCCCGGACTAGCGTCACCGGGGAGCTGTTTTTT.

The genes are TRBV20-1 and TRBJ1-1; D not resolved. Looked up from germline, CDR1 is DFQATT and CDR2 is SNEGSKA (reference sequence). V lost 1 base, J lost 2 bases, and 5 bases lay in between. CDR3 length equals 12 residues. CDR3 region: CSARVPNTEAFF. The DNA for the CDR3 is TGCAGTGCTAGAGTACCTAACACTGAAGCTTTCTTT.

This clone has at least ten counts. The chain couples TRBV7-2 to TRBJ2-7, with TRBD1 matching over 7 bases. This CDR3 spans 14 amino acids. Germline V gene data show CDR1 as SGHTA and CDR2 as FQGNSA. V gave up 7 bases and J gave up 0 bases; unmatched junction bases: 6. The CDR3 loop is CASNLGQISYEQYF. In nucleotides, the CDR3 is TGTGCCAGCAACTTGGGACAGATCTCCTACGAGCAGTACTTC.

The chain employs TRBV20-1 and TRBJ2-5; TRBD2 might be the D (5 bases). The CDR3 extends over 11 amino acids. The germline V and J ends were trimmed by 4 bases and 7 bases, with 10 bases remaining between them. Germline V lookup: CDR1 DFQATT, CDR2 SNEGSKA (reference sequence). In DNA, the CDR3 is TGCAGTGCTACCGACGCGGGGACCCAGTACTTC. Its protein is CSATDAGTQYF.

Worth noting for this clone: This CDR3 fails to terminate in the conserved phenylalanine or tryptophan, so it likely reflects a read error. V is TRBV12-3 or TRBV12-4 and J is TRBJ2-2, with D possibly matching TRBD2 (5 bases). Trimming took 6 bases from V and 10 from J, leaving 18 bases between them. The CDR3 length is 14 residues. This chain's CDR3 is CASSTSSPPVELFL. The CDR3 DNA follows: TGTGCCAGCAGCACTAGTAGCCCTCCCGTGGAGCTGTTTCTT.

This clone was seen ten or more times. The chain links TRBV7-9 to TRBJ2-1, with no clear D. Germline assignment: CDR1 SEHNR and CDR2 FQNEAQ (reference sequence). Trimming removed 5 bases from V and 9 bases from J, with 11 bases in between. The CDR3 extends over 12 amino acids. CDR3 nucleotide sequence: TGTGCCAGCAGCCCGCGAGTGGGTGAGCAGTTCTTC. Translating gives CASSPRVGEQFF.

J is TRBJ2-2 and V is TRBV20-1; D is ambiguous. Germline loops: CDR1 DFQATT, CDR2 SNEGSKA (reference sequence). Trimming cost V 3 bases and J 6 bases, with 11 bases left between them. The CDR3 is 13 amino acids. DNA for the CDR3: TGCAGTGCTAGCGGCCTAACCCCCGGGGAGCTGTTTTTT. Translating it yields CSASGLTPGELFF.

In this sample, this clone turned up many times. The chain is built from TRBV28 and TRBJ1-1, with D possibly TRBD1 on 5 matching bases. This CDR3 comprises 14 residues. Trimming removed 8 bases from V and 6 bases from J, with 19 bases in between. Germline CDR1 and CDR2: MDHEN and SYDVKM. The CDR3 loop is CASGIPGRRPEAFF. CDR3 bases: TGTGCCAGCGGCATCCCGGGACGGCGCCCTGAAGCTTTCTTT.

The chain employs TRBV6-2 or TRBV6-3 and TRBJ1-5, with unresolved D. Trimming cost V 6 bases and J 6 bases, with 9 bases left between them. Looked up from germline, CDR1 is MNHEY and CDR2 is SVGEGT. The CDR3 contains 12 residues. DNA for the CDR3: TGTGCCAGCAGACAGTTCTCTCAGCCCCAGCATTTT. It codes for CASRQFSQPQHF.

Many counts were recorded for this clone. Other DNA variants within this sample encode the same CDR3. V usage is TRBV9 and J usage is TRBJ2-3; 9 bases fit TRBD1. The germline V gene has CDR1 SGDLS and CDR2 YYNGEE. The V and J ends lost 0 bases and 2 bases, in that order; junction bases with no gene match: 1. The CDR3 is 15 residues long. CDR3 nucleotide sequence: TGTGCCAGCAGCGTAGGGACAGGGGACACAGATACGCAGTATTTT. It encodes CASSVGTGDTDTQYF.

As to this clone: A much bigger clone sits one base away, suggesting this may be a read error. The CDR3 here is CASSLGPRSGSYEQYF. Written as DNA, the CDR3 is TGTGCCAGCAGCTTAGGTCCTAGGAGCGGATCCTACGAGCAGTACTTC. J is TRBJ2-7 and V is TRBV7-6; a weak D match, TRBD2 (5 bases). Germline lookup yields CDR1 SGHVS and CDR2 FNYEAQ. V was shortened by 1 base and J by 1 base, with 14 bases between the two germline ends. CDR3 length: 16 amino acids.

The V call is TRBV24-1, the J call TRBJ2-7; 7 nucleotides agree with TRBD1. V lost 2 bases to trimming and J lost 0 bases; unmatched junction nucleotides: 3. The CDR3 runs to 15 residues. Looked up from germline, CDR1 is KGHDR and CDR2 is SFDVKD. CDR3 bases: TGTGCCACCAGTGATTCCAGGGGGTACTCCTACGAGCAGTACTTC. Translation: CATSDSRGYSYEQYF.